This TCR beta chain was documented in a study of STAT5B mutations in CD4+ large granular lymphocyte leukemia. Study results and caveats: 8/27 top patient clones versus 2/35 control clones were TRBV06-family.

Sequencing was at survey level. Assay: immunoSEQ multiplex PCR; the TCRdb copy retains only in-frame clones and omits some. Here the sample spans tens of thousands of clones, 65% to 70% being singletons. Germline CDR1 is SGHTA and CDR2 is FQGNSA. The CDR3 extends over 15 amino acids. With 1 base removed from V and 2 bases from J, the gap between germline ends came to 9 bases. Remarks on this clone: The antigen remains undetermined.

The TCR originated in a human donor in good health. Sequencing input: CD4+ T cells from blood buffy coats. The rearrangement joins TRBV7-2 to TRBJ2-1, with no clear D. CDR3 sequence (DNA): TGTGCCAGCAGCTTAGATCGTTGGACCTACAATGAGCAGTTCTTC. Amino acid sequence: CASSLDRWTYNEQFF.